These T cell receptor beta chains were read from a single sample in a study of control samples from healthy donors and cancer patients. Some clones are missing from TCRdb's copy, which holds only in-frame ones; the method was immunoSEQ multiplex PCR. The table lists around 75,000 clones, about 87% of them singletons. The specimen was blood. The receptors stem from a man aged 50-60 years in good health. Both conserved end residues are part of each CDR3. The order of the fields is clone size, V gene, D gene, J gene, CDR3 DNA, CDR3 protein. The D gene is left open where the match is weak. Clone size is given for some rows only: seen once, a few or many times, or a class if the clone is expanded.

clone size: NA; V gene: TRBV5-4; D gene: TRBD2; J gene: TRBJ2-2; CDR3 DNA: TGTGCCAGCAGCCCTAGCGGGGGGGACACCGGGGAGCTGTTTTTT; CDR3 protein: CASSPSGGDTGELFF
clone size: NA; V gene: TRBV11-2; D gene: NA; J gene: TRBJ1-2; CDR3 DNA: TGTGCCAGCAGCTTAGAGCCTAGTGGGGGCTACACCTTC; CDR3 protein: CASSLEPSGGYTF
clone size: NA; V gene: TRBV4-2; D gene: TRBD2; J gene: TRBJ2-5; CDR3 DNA: TGTGCCAGCAGCCAAGTGGTAGCGGGCCAAGAGACCCAGTACTTC; CDR3 protein: CASSQVVAGQETQYF
clone size: NA; V gene: TRBV6-5; D gene: NA; J gene: TRBJ2-6; CDR3 DNA: TGTGCCAGCAGGACACCGGGGGCCAACGTCCTGACTTTC; CDR3 protein: CASRTPGANVLTF
clone size: NA; V gene: TRBV19; D gene: NA; J gene: TRBJ2-2; CDR3 DNA: TGTGCCGGCCAGGGACAGAACACCGGGGAGCTGTTTTTT; CDR3 protein: CAGQGQNTGELFF
clone size: NA; V gene: TRBV14; D gene: NA; J gene: TRBJ1-6; CDR3 DNA: TGTGCCAGCAGCCAAGAGATCGGCCGGTATAATTCACCCCTCCACTTT; CDR3 protein: CASSQEIGRYNSPLHF
clone size: NA; V gene: TRBV6-4; D gene: TRBD1; J gene: TRBJ2-4; CDR3 DNA: TGTGCCAGCAGTGAGTCCGGGACAGGGAACATTCAGTACTTC; CDR3 protein: CASSESGTGNIQYF
clone size: NA; V gene: TRBV13; D gene: TRBD2; J gene: TRBJ2-3; CDR3 DNA: TGTGCCAGCAGCATCAGGACTAGCGGGACGTCAGATACGCAGTATTTT; CDR3 protein: CASSIRTSGTSDTQYF
clone size: few; V gene: TRBV15; D gene: TRBD1; J gene: TRBJ1-4; CDR3 DNA: TGTGCCACCAGCGGATGGACAGGGTGGGGGGATGAAAAACTGTTTTTT; CDR3 protein: CATSGWTGWGDEKLFF
clone size: NA; V gene: TRBV4-3; D gene: NA; J gene: TRBJ1-5; CDR3 DNA: TGCGCCAGCAGCCAAGGCCCCAGGGGAGGAGAGCCCCAGCATTTT; CDR3 protein: CASSQGPRGGEPQHF
clone size: NA; V gene: TRBV3-1/TRBV3-2; D gene: NA; J gene: TRBJ2-3; CDR3 DNA: TGTGCCAGCAGCCAGGGAGATACGCAGTATTTT; CDR3 protein: CASSQGDTQYF
clone size: NA; V gene: TRBV25-1; D gene: NA; J gene: TRBJ1-5; CDR3 DNA: TGTGCCAGCAGTGAAAATGGACAACAGCCCCAGCATTTT; CDR3 protein: CASSENGQQPQHF
clone size: NA; V gene: TRBV6-5; D gene: NA; J gene: TRBJ2-3; CDR3 DNA: TGTGCCAGCAGAGAGACGAGGGGGAGCACAGATACGCAGTATTTT; CDR3 protein: CASRETRGSTDTQYF
clone size: once; V gene: TRBV19; D gene: TRBD1; J gene: TRBJ1-5; CDR3 DNA: TGTGCCAGTAGTATCGGGACAGGGGGTTATAGCAATCAGCCCCAGCATTTT; CDR3 protein: CASSIGTGGYSNQPQHF
clone size: NA; V gene: TRBV7-2; D gene: NA; J gene: TRBJ1-3; CDR3 DNA: TGTGCCAGCAGCTCCCCATCAGGAAACACCATATATTTT; CDR3 protein: CASSSPSGNTIYF
clone size: NA; V gene: TRBV6-1; D gene: TRBD2; J gene: TRBJ2-3; CDR3 DNA: TGTGCCAGCAGTGCAAAGACTAGCGGCAGCACAGATACGCAGTATTTT; CDR3 protein: CASSAKTSGSTDTQYF
clone size: NA; V gene: TRBV5-1; D gene: NA; J gene: TRBJ1-1; CDR3 DNA: TGCGCCAGCAGCTTAGAGGGGGATGGTACTGAAGCTTTCTTT; CDR3 protein: CASSLEGDGTEAFF
clone size: NA; V gene: TRBV19; D gene: NA; J gene: TRBJ2-7; CDR3 DNA: TGTGCCAGTAGTCCAGCCCGGGTTTCGTCCGTCTACGAGCAGTACTTC; CDR3 protein: CASSPARVSSVYEQYF
clone size: NA; V gene: TRBV5-1; D gene: NA; J gene: TRBJ1-4; CDR3 DNA: TGCGCCAGCAGCTTGGAGTTCAGGAATGAAAAACTGTTTTTT; CDR3 protein: CASSLEFRNEKLFF
clone size: NA; V gene: TRBV6-1; D gene: TRBD1; J gene: TRBJ1-5; CDR3 DNA: TGTGCCAGCAGTGAAAGGGGACAGGGTTTTAATCAGCCCCAGCATTTT; CDR3 protein: CASSERGQGFNQPQHF
clone size: NA; V gene: TRBV19; D gene: TRBD1; J gene: TRBJ1-1; CDR3 DNA: TGTGCCAGTAGTACCCGCCGGGACAGGCTCCTGGTGGCTTTCTTT; CDR3 protein: CASSTRRDRLLVAFF
clone size: NA; V gene: TRBV7-8; D gene: TRBD2; J gene: TRBJ2-1; CDR3 DNA: TGTGCCAGCAGCATAATTAGCGGGAGCTTTAATGAGCAGTTCTTC; CDR3 protein: CASSIISGSFNEQFF
clone size: NA; V gene: TRBV10-2; D gene: NA; J gene: TRBJ2-1; CDR3 DNA: TGCGCCAGCAGGATGGCGGTAGCCAACAATGAGCAGTTCTTC; CDR3 protein: CASRMAVANNEQFF
clone size: NA; V gene: TRBV7-2; D gene: NA; J gene: TRBJ2-2; CDR3 DNA: TGTGCCAGCAGCCGGGGGACCGGGGAGCTGTTTTTT; CDR3 protein: CASSRGTGELFF
clone size: NA; V gene: TRBV30; D gene: NA; J gene: TRBJ1-2; CDR3 DNA: TGTGCCTGGAGTGTAGCCCTCGGAGGCTACACCTTC; CDR3 protein: CAWSVALGGYTF
clone size: NA; V gene: TRBV30; D gene: NA; J gene: TRBJ2-3; CDR3 DNA: TGTGCCTGGGGGCACGCAGGGGCAGATACGCAGTATTTT; CDR3 protein: CAWGHAGADTQYF